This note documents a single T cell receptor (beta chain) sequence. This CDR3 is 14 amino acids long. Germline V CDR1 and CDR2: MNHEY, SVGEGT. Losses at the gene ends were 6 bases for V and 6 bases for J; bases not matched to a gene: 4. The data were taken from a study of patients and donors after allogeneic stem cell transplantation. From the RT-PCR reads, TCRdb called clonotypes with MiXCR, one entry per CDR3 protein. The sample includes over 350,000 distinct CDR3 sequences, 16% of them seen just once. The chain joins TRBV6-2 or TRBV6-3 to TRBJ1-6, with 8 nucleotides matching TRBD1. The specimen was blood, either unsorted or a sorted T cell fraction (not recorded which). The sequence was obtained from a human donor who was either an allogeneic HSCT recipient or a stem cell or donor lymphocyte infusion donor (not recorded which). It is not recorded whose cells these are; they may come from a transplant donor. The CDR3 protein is CASRNGQGNSPLHF. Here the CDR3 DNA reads TGTGCCAGCAGAAACGGACAGGGTAATTCACCCCTCCACTTT.